This T cell receptor (beta chain) was retrieved from a study of control samples from healthy donors and cancer patients. Germline V gene data show CDR1 as MDHEN and CDR2 as SYDVKM. V lost 6 bases, J lost 0 bases, and 20 bases lay in between. CDR3 length: 17 residues. Method: immunoSEQ multiplex PCR; TCRdb's copy keeps in-frame clones and lacks some. The top ten hold approximately 1.1% of the sample, which has about 120,000 clones, around 87% seen once. The genes are TRBV28 and TRBJ2-5; D is possibly TRBD1 (6 bases). Sequences were obtained from PBMCs. This sequence originates from a woman aged 45-59 years with colorectal cancer. This CDR3 reads CASSLDGRGKDQETQYF. The CDR3 DNA reads TGTGCCAGCAGCCTCGATGGTAGGGGGAAGGACCAAGAGACCCAGTACTTC.